This record looks at one T cell receptor beta chain sequence and its context. Antigen: not known. The source of the sample is a study of cytomegalovirus exposure and HLA in healthy donors. Findings of the study overall: In a later analysis, TCR beta V- and J-gene trimming showed a link to a missense DCLRE1C variant. 150 or so TCR beta chains were listed as cytomegalovirus-associated.

The V and J ends lost 7 bases and 8 bases, in that order; junction bases with no gene match: 7. Germline V gene lookup returns CDR1 MNHEY and CDR2 SVGAGI. This CDR3 has 13 amino acids. A multiplex PCR was run with 60 Vbeta primers and 13 Jbeta primers. Clones were sequenced by immunoSEQ multiplex PCR, and TCRdb holds only the in-frame ones, with some missing. In the table there are about 130,000 clones, approximately 61% of which are singletons. The chain has TRBV6-5 and TRBJ2-1, with TRBD2 identical over 8 bases. This clonotype was obtained from a human donor in good health. Source material: PBMCs. The CDR3 region has the DNA TGTGCCAGCACACCGGGACTAGTCGATGAGCAGTTCTTC. Protein: CASTPGLVDEQFF.